This T cell receptor (beta chain) was identified during a study of blood T cells in healthy people across ages. Findings of the study overall: Diversity was higher, and naive CD4+ cells more numerous, in long-lived donors than in aged donors. Across the age range, TCR beta diversity per million T cells fell in a roughly linear way.

About this clonotype itself: The antigen is unknown. Since a much larger clone is just one base distant, this may be a read error.

Next came a second PCR, run for about 7 to 11 cycles, which used a sample-barcoded 5' primer along with a J-beta primer mix. Each cDNA molecule carried a tag from a template-switch adaptor that contained 12 random nucleotides. A single record per CDR3 protein comes from TCRdb applying MiXCR to the 5' RACE reads. The sample holds about 670,000 distinct CDR3 sequences; about 51% are singletons and the top ten take less than 15%. CDR3 size: 16 residues. Germline V lookup: CDR1 SGHNT, CDR2 YYREEE (reference sequence). This TCR was recovered from a woman aged 80 or over in good health. The chain employs TRBV5-4 and TRBJ2-1, with D possibly being TRBD1 (6 bases). Judging by the DNA end, TRBJ2-7 fits better; the J call may be wrong. The sequenced sample consisted of blood. This chain's CDR3 is CASSSSGVASYNEQYF. DNA for the CDR3: TGTGCCAGCAGCTCATCAGGGGTTGCCTCCTACAATGAGCAGTACTTC.